This TCR beta chain was recovered during a study of cytomegalovirus exposure and HLA in healthy donors. This clone was detected a few times. Germline trimming cut 6 bases from V and 8 bases from J; bases unmatched to any gene: 6. CDR1 is MNHEY and CDR2 is SVGAGI in the germline V gene. CDR3 length: 13 amino acids. Only in-frame clones appear in the TCRdb table, and some are missing; sequencing was by immunoSEQ multiplex PCR. The table lists over 200,000 clones, roughly 88% of them singletons. The sequence was collected from a woman in her twenties or thirties in good health and CMV-seropositive. This chain uses TRBV6-5 with TRBJ2-1, with 8 nucleotides matching TRBD2. Sequencing input: PBMCs. CDR3 protein: CASSGRGFHEQFF. The DNA of the CDR3 is TGTGCCAGCAGCGGGAGGGGATTCCATGAGCAGTTCTTC.